Listed below are T cell receptor beta chains from one sample, sequenced in a study. One entry per CDR3 protein results from TCRdb running MiXCR on the 5' RACE reads. The sample has roughly 8,100 distinct CDR3 sequences; roughly 52% are singletons. The sequenced sample was memory CD4+ T cells sorted from a lymph node. Receptors originate from a female donor with breast cancer. CDR3s include the opening cysteine and the closing phenylalanine or tryptophan. The order of the fields is clone size, J gene, CDR3 length, D gene, V gene, CDR3 protein, CDR3 DNA. The D gene is left open where the match is weak. Not every row has a clone size; where given, it reads once, few, many or a size class.

>.|TRBJ1-2|16|TRBD1|TRBV2
CASTRPSRQGNYGYTF
TGTGCCAGCACTCGACCTTCCAGACAGGGAAACTATGGCTACACCTTC
>.|TRBJ1-3|13|.|TRBV7-9
CASSWSSGNTIYF
TGTGCCAGCAGCTGGAGCTCTGGAAACACCATATATTTT
>.|TRBJ1-1|15|.|TRBV10-3
CAISHPHRARAEAFF
TGTGCCATCAGTCACCCGCACAGGGCAAGAGCTGAAGCTTTCTTT
>few|TRBJ1-5|13|.|TRBV2
CASKGVGDQPQHF
TGTGCCAGCAAAGGGGTGGGAGATCAGCCCCAGCATTTT
>medium-sized|TRBJ2-1|10|.|TRBV29-1
CSVVTGEQFF
TGCAGCGTTGTAACTGGTGAGCAGTTCTTC
>.|TRBJ2-5|17|TRBD1|TRBV28
CASSSPGQVPYQETQYF
TGTGCCAGCAGTTCACCTGGACAGGTTCCGTACCAAGAGACCCAGTACTTC
>.|TRBJ2-7|12|TRBD2|TRBV12-3/TRBV12-4
CVSSLEGGIVYF
TGTGTCAGCAGTTTAGAGGGAGGGATTGTATACTTC
>medium-sized|TRBJ2-7|14|TRBD1|TRBV20-1
CSAPSNEQGAEQYF
TGCAGTGCTCCCAGCAACGAACAGGGGGCCGAGCAGTACTTC
>.|TRBJ1-3|14|.|TRBV5-6
CASRPSPSGNTIYF
TGTGCCAGCAGGCCCAGTCCGTCTGGAAACACCATATATTTT
>.|TRBJ1-1|16|.|TRBV5-1
CASSLEGGPGASEAFF
TGCGCCAGCAGCTTGGAGGGTGGTCCGGGGGCCTCTGAAGCTTTCTTT
>few|TRBJ1-2|11|TRBD1|TRBV29-1
CSVGQGDGYTF
TGCAGCGTTGGACAGGGCGATGGCTACACCTTC
>.|TRBJ2-3|15|TRBD1|TRBV20-1
CSASGQGQGTDTQYF
TGCAGTGCTAGCGGACAGGGGCAGGGCACAGATACGCAGTATTTT
>.|TRBJ1-4|15|.|TRBV4-1
CASSQQGTTNEKLFF
TGCGCCAGCAGCCAACAGGGGACGACTAATGAAAAACTGTTTTTT
>few|TRBJ2-3|13|.|TRBV5-1
CASSSSGTDTQYF
TGCGCCAGCAGCTCATCTGGCACAGATACGCAGTATTTT
>.|TRBJ1-2|13|TRBD1|TRBV18
CASSPTGIGGYTF
TGTGCCAGCTCACCGACAGGGATCGGTGGCTACACCTTC
>.|TRBJ2-5|13|.|TRBV7-7
CASSFWQGETQYF
TGTGCTAGCAGCTTTTGGCAGGGGGAGACCCAGTACTTC
>.|TRBJ2-1|16|TRBD1|TRBV6-5
CASSRIGTGSYNEQFF
TGTGCCAGCAGCAGGATTGGGACAGGGTCCTACAATGAGCAGTTCTTC
>.|TRBJ2-5|15|.|TRBV5-1
CASSLLSRGPEAQYF
TGCGCCAGCAGCTTGTTGAGTCGGGGCCCGGAAGCCCAGTACTTC
>.|TRBJ1-5|17|.|TRBV10-3
CAISDLGKPPWGQPQHF
TGTGCCATCAGTGATCTGGGTAAGCCCCCCTGGGGACAGCCCCAGCATTTT
>once|TRBJ2-5|14|.|TRBV28
CASSLEGYQETQYF
TGTGCCAGCAGCTTGGAGGGTTACCAAGAGACCCAGTACTTC
>.|TRBJ1-4|17|.|TRBV4-2
CASSQAGRGSNNEKLFF
TGTGCCAGCAGCCAAGCTGGTCGGGGGAGCAATAATGAAAAACTGTTTTTT
>few|TRBJ2-5|15|.|TRBV4-1
CASSQASVLVETQYF
TGCGCCAGCAGCCAAGCGTCAGTTCTCGTGGAGACCCAGTACTTC
>.|TRBJ2-1|11|.|TRBV5-1
CASRTGNEQFF
TGCGCCAGCAGAACCGGGAATGAGCAGTTCTTC